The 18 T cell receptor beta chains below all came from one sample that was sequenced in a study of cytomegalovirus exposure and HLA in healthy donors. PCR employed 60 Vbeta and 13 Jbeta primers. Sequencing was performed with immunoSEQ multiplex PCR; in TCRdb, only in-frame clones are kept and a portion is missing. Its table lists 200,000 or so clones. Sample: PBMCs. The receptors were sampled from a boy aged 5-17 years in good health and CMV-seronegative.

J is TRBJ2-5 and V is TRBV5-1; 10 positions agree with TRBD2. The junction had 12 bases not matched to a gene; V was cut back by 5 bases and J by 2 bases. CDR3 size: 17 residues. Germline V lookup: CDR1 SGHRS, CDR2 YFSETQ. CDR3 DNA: TGCGCCAGCAGACCCCTGGTTAGCGGGGGGCCACAAGAGACCCAGTACTTC. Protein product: CASRPLVSGGPQETQYF.

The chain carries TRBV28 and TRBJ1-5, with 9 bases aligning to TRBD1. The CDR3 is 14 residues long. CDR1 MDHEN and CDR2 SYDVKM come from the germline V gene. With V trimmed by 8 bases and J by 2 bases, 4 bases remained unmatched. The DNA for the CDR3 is TGTGCCAGCCAATGGACAGGGGGCAATCAGCCCCAGCATTTT. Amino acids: CASQWTGGNQPQHF.

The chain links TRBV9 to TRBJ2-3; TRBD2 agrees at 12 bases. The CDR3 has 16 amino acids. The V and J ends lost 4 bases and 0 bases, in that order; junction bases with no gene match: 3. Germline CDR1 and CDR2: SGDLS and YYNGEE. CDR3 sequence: CASSPGLAGSTDTQYF. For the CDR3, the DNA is TGTGCCAGCAGCCCCGGACTAGCGGGGAGCACAGATACGCAGTATTTT.

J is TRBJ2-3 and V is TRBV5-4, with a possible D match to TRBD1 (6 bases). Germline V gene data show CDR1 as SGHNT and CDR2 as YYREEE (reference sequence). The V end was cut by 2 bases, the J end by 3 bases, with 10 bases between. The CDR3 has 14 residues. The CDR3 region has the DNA TGTGCCAGCAGCTTTGGCCAGGGGACAGATACGCAGTATTTT. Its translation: CASSFGQGTDTQYF.

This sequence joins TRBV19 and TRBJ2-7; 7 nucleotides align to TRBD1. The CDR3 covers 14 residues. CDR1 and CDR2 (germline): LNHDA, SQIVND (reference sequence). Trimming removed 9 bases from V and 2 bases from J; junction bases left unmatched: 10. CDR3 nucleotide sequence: TGTGCCAGCCGCCCGAGGGGGCAAACCTACGAGCAGTACTTC. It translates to CASRPRGQTYEQYF.

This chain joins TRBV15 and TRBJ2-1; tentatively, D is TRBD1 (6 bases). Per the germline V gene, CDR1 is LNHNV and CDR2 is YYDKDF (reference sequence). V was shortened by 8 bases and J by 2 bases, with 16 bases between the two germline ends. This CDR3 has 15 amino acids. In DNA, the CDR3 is TGTGCCACCGGGGCTCCAGGGGCCACCTACAATGAGCAGTTCTTC. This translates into CATGAPGATYNEQFF.

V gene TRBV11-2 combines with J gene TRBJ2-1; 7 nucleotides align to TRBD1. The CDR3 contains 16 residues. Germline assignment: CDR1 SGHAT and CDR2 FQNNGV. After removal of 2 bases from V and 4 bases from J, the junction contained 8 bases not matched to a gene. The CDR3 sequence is CASSLTTGTVYNEQFF. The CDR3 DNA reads TGTGCCAGCAGCTTAACCACAGGGACAGTATACAATGAGCAGTTCTTC.

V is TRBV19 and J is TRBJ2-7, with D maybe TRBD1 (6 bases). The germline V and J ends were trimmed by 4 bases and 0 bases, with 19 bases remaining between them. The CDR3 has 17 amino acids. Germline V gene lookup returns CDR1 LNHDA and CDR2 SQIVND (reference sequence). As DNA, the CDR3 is TGTGCCAGTAGTAAATATTGGACAGCCTCACCCTCCTACGAGCAGTACTTC. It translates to CASSKYWTASPSYEQYF.

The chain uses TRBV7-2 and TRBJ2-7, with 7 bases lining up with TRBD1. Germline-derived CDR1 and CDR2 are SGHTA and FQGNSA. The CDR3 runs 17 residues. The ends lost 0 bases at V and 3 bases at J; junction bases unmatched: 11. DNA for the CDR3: TGTGCCAGCAGCTTAGCGCGAACAGGGGTACTATACTACGAGCAGTACTTC. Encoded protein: CASSLARTGVLYYEQYF. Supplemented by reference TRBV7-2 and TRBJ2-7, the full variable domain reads GAGVSQSPSNKVTEKGKDVELRCDPISGHTALYWYRQSLGQGLEFLIYFQGNSAPDKSGLPSDRFSAERTGGSVSTLTIQRTQQEDSAVYLCASSLARTGVLYYEQYFGPGTRLTVT.

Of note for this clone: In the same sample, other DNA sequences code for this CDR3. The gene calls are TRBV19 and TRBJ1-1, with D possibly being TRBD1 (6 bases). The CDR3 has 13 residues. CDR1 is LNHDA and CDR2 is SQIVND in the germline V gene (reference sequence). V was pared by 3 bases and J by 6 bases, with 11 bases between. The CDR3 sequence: CASSIQGKAEAFF. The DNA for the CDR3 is TGTGCCAGTAGTATCCAGGGGAAGGCTGAAGCTTTCTTT.

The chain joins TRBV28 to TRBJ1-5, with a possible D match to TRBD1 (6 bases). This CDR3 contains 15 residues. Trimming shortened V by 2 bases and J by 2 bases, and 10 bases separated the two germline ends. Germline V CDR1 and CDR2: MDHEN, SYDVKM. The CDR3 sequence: CASSLTGGGNQPQHF. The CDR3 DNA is TGTGCCAGCAGTTTAACTGGGGGCGGCAATCAGCCCCAGCATTTT.

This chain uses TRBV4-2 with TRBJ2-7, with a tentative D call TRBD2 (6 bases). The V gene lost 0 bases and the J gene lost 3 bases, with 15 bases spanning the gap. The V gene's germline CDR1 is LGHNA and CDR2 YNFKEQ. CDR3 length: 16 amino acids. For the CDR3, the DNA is TGTGCCAGCAGCCAAGAGGAGGGGTCGGGCTTCTACGAGCAGTACTTC. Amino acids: CASSQEEGSGFYEQYF.

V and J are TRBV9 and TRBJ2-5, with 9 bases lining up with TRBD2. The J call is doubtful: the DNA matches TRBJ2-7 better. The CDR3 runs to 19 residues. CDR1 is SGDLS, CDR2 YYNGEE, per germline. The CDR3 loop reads CASSAQQDGGGAHLGEQYF. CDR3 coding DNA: TGTGCCAGCAGCGCGCAACAGGATGGCGGGGGGGCTCATCTTGGCGAGCAGTACTTC.

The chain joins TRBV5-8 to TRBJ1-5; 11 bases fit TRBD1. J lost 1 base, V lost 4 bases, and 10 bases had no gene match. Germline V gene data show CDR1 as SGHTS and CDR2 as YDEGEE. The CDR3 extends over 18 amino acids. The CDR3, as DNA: TGTGCCAGCAGCCGAGGGTATCGGGACAGGGGGAGCAATCAGCCCCAGCATTTT. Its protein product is CASSRGYRDRGSNQPQHF.

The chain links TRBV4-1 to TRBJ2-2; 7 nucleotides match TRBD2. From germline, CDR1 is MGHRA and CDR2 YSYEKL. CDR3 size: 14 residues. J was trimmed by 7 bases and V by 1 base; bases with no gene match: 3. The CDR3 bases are TGCGCCAGCAGCCAAGGCGGGGGAGGCGGGGAGCTGTTTTTT. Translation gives CASSQGGGGGELFF.

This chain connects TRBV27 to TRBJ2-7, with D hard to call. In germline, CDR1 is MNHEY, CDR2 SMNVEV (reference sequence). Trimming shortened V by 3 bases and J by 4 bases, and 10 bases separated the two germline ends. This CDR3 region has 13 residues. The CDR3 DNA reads TGTGCCAGCAGTTTGGGCGAGTCGTACGAGCAGTACTTC. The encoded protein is CASSLGESYEQYF.

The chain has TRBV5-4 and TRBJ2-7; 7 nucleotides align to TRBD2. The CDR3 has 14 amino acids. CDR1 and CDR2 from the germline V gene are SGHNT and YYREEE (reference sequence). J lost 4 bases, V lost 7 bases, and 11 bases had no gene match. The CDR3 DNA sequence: TGTGCCAGCCGGGCTTGGGGAGGGGTATACGAGCAGTACTTC. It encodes CASRAWGGVYEQYF.

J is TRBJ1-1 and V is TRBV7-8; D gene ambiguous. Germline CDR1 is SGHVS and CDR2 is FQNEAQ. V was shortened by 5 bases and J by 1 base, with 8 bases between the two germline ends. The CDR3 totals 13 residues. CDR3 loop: CASSIWANTEAFF. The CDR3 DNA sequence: TGTGCCAGCAGCATTTGGGCGAACACTGAAGCTTTCTTT.